This TCR beta chain emerged from a study of blood T cell repertoires in COVID-19. Participant age was 18 to 89 years, and participants resided in 20 to 30 US areas. Within the 2 weeks before study entry, each person in the exposed group met a COVID-19 case. The ends were cut back, 11 bases at V and 4 bases at J, with 6 bases in the middle. The CDR3 loop spans 10 amino acids. Germline CDR1 reads MGHDK; CDR2 reads SYGVNS. Some clones are missing from TCRdb's copy, which holds only in-frame ones; the method was immunoSEQ multiplex PCR. The table includes some 290,000 clones, more than 85% detected once. This chain uses TRBV25-1 with TRBJ1-3; D is uncertain. The sample comprised PBMCs or T cells enriched from blood (not recorded which). The source is a woman under 40 who had been exposed to COVID-19. This CDR3 is CACGGNTIYF. In DNA, the CDR3 is TGTGCCTGCGGGGGAAACACCATATATTTT.